This T cell receptor beta chain was identified during a study of blood T cell repertoires in COVID-19. Study in general: Researchers got acute and convalescent COVID-19 samples from the United States, Italy and Spain. The analysed material was cDNA or gDNA that came from T cells, B-cell-depleted T cells, or PBMCs.

Some clones are missing from TCRdb's copy, which holds only in-frame ones; the method was immunoSEQ multiplex PCR. This sample has roughly 120,000 clones, with over 70% found just once. V lost 4 bases, J lost 12 bases, and 11 bases lay in between. CDR1 and CDR2 (germline): SGHNT, YYREEE (reference sequence). The CDR3 covers 12 residues. J is TRBJ2-6 and V is TRBV5-4; D may be TRBD1 (5 bases). Source material: peripheral blood. This TCR was sampled from a man aged 45-60 years with acute or convalescent COVID-19. This CDR3 reads CASSPEGVVLTF. DNA of the CDR3: TGTGCCAGCAGCCCGGAAGGGGTCGTCCTGACTTTC.